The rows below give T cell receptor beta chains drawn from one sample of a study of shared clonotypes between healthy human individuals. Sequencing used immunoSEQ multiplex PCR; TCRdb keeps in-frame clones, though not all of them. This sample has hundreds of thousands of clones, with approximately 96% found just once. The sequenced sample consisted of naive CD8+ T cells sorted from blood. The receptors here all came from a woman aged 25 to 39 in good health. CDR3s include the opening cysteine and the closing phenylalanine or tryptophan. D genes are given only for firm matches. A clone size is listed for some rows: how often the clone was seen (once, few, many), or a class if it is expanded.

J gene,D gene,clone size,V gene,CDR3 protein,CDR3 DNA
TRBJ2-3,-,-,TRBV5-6,CASTTNGGGDTQYF,TGTGCCAGCACGACCAACGGCGGAGGGGATACGCAGTATTTT
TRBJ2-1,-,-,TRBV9,CASSVGSAHIEQFF,TGTGCCAGCAGCGTAGGCAGTGCCCACATAGAGCAGTTCTTC
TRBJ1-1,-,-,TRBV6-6,CASMARSNTEAFF,TGTGCCAGCATGGCCAGGAGTAACACTGAAGCTTTCTTT
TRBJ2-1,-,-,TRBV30,CAWLDPGGHNEQFF,TGTGCCTGGCTTGACCCGGGGGGCCACAATGAGCAGTTCTTC
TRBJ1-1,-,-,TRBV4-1,CASSQVSGDTEAFF,TGCGCCAGCAGCCAAGTCAGCGGTGACACTGAAGCTTTCTTT
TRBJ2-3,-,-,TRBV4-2,CASSQEFRGSVTDTQYF,TGTGCCAGCAGCCAAGAATTTCGGGGGAGTGTGACAGATACGCAGTATTTT
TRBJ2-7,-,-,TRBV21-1,CASSVVIAGAYEQYF,TGTGCCAGCAGCGTTGTGATAGCGGGAGCCTACGAGCAGTACTTC
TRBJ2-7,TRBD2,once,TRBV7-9,CASSPTSGGEQYF,TGTGCCAGCAGCCCGACTAGCGGGGGAGAGCAGTACTTC
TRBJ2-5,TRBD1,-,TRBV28,CASSSPMDREYF,TGTGCCAGCAGTTCCCCGATGGACAGGGAGTACTTC
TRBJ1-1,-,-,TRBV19,CASANTEAFF,TGTGCCAGTGCGAACACTGAAGCTTTCTTT
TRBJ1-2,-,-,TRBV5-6,CASSLGRRSSGYTF,TGTGCCAGCAGCTTGGGACGCCGGAGCTCTGGCTACACCTTC
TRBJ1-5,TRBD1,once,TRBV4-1,CASSQGQGADQPQHF,TGCGCCAGCAGCCAAGGCCAGGGGGCCGATCAGCCCCAGCATTTT
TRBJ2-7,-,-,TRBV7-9,CASSLGRKGAYEQYF,TGTGCCAGCAGCTTAGGGCGGAAGGGAGCCTACGAGCAGTACTTC
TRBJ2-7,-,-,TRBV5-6,CASSPSTGVYEQYF,TGTGCCAGCAGCCCGTCGACAGGAGTGTACGAGCAGTACTTC
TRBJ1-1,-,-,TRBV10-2,CASTGRNTEAFF,TGCGCCAGCACCGGCCGGAACACTGAAGCTTTCTTT
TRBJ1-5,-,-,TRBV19,CASRTGNSNQPQHF,TGTGCCAGTAGAACAGGGAACAGCAATCAGCCCCAGCATTTT
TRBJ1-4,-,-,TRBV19,CASSIGQLNEKLFF,TGTGCCAGTAGTATCGGACAGCTTAATGAAAAACTGTTTTTT
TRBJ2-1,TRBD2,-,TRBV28,CASRLTSGSYNEQFF,TGTGCCAGCAGACTAACTAGCGGCTCCTACAATGAGCAGTTCTTC
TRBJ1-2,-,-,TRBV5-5,CASSLTESYGYTF,TGTGCCAGCAGCTTGACGGAATCCTATGGCTACACCTTC
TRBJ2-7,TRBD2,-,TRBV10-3,CAISGGASPYEQYF,TGTGCCATCAGCGGGGGGGCTTCGCCCTACGAGCAGTACTTC
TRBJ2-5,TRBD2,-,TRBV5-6,CASSTEASGETQYF,TGTGCCAGCAGCACCGAGGCTAGCGGGGAGACCCAGTACTTC
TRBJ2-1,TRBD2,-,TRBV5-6,CASSLLAGGRNEQFF,TGTGCCAGCAGCTTACTAGCGGGAGGGCGAAATGAGCAGTTCTTC
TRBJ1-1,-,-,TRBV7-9,CASSPEGGGMNTEAFF,TGTGCCAGCAGCCCCGAGGGGGGGGGAATGAACACTGAAGCTTTCTTT
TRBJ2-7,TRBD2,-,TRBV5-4,CASRLAGASPYEQYF,TGTGCCAGCAGGTTAGCGGGAGCAAGTCCCTACGAGCAGTACTTC
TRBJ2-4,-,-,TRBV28,CASSPPAGRAKNIQYF,TGTGCCAGCAGTCCGCCAGCGGGCCGAGCCAAAAACATTCAGTACTTC
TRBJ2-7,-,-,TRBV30,CAWSVRVFYEQYF,TGTGCCTGGAGTGTACGGGTATTCTACGAGCAGTACTTC
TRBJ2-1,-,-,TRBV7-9,CASSLMALSLTDNEQFF,TGTGCCAGCAGCTTAATGGCCCTCTCATTAACTGACAATGAGCAGTTCTTC
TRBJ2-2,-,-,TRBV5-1,CASSLERSGLSNTGELFF,TGCGCCAGCAGCTTGGAGAGGTCAGGGCTATCGAACACCGGGGAGCTGTTTTTT
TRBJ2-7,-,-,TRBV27,CASSLGTAGVEQYF,TGTGCCAGCAGTTTAGGGACCGCAGGTGTGGAGCAGTACTTC
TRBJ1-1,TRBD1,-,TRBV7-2,CASSHRDRTSTEAFF,TGTGCCAGCAGCCACAGGGACAGAACTAGCACTGAAGCTTTCTTT
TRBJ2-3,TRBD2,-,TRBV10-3,CAISDPGTSGRDTQYF,TGTGCCATCAGTGATCCCGGGACTAGCGGGAGAGATACGCAGTATTTT
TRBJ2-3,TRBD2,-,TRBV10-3,CAISTGTSGRGREGDTQYF,TGTGCCATCAGCACCGGGACTAGCGGGAGGGGCCGCGAAGGAGATACGCAGTATTTT
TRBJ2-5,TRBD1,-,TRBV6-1,CASSEGHDREVWETQYF,TGTGCCAGCAGTGAGGGACACGACAGGGAAGTATGGGAGACCCAGTACTTC
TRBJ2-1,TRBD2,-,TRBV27,CASSLYWAGGRNEQFF,TGTGCCAGCAGTTTATATTGGGCGGGAGGAAGGAATGAGCAGTTCTTC
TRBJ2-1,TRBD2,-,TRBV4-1,CASNPGLAGDEQFF,TGCGCCAGCAACCCTGGACTAGCGGGAGATGAGCAGTTCTTC
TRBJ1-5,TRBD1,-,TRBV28,CASSLTEFDRGWQPQHF,TGTGCCAGCAGTCTGACAGAATTTGACAGGGGGTGGCAGCCCCAGCATTTT
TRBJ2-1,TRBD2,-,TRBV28,CASSGIAASGFGSYNEQFF,TGTGCCAGCAGTGGAATCGCGGCTAGCGGGTTTGGCTCCTACAATGAGCAGTTCTTC
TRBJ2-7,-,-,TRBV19,CASSLAVSYEQYF,TGTGCCAGTTCGTTAGCGGTCTCCTACGAGCAGTACTTC
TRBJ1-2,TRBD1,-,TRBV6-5,CASSTSGTDYGYTF,TGTGCCAGCAGCACTTCCGGGACAGACTATGGCTACACCTTC
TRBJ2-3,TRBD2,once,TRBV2,CASNEAGSGALQDTQYF,TGTGCCAGCAACGAAGCTGGTAGCGGGGCCCTTCAAGATACGCAGTATTTT
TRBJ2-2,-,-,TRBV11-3,CASSLDPATGTGELFF,TGTGCCAGCAGCTTAGACCCAGCCACGGGGACCGGGGAGCTGTTTTTT
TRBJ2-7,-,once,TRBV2,CASKSRNSFDEQYF,TGTGCCAGCAAAAGTAGAAATAGTTTTGACGAGCAGTACTTC
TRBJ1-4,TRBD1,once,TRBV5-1,CASSLDIWQGEKKLFF,TGCGCCAGCAGCTTGGATATTTGGCAGGGGGAAAAAAAACTGTTTTTT
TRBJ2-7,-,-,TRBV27,CASSLSGIHEQYF,TGTGCCAGCAGTCTCTCGGGGATCCACGAGCAGTACTTC
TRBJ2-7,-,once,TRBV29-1,CSVGGTGPFEQYF,TGCAGCGTTGGGGGGACGGGGCCCTTCGAGCAGTACTTC
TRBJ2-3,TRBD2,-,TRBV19,CASSIPGLAGGIDTQYF,TGTGCCAGTAGTATCCCGGGACTAGCGGGAGGGATAGATACGCAGTATTTT
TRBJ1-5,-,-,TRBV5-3,CARSLDSGYQPQHF,TGTGCCAGAAGCTTAGACTCGGGGTATCAGCCCCAGCATTTT
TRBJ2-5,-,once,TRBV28,CASSFGKQETQYF,TGTGCCAGCAGTTTTGGCAAGCAAGAGACCCAGTACTTC
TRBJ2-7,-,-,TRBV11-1,CASSTPWSYEQYF,TGTGCCAGCAGCACCCCGTGGTCCTACGAGCAGTACTTC
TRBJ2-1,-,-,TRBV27,CASRDQANEQFF,TGTGCCAGCAGAGATCAGGCCAATGAGCAGTTCTTC
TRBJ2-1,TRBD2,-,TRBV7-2,CASSTSGNNEQFF,TGTGCCAGCAGTACTAGCGGAAACAATGAGCAGTTCTTC
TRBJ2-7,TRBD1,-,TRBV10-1,CASSETGGYEQYF,TGCGCCAGCAGTGAGACAGGGGGCTACGAGCAGTACTTC
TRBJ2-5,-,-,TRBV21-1,CASQETSQETQYF,TGTGCCAGCCAGGAGACTAGTCAAGAGACCCAGTACTTC
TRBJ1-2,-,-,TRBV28,CASSDVQGGYGYTF,TGTGCCAGCAGTGATGTACAGGGTGGCTATGGCTACACCTTC